The clone carrying this T cell receptor beta chain was counted many times. The CDR3 has 17 amino acids. V dropped 1 base and J dropped 9; count of bases not matched to a gene: 14. This sample was included in a study of T-cell reconstitution after alpha-beta-depleted transplantation in children. Molecular barcoding with unique molecular identifiers was used for the TCRbeta library. TCRdb reprocessed the PCR reads with MiXCR, giving one entry per CDR3 protein. The data contain over 150,000 distinct CDR3 sequences, roughly 15% of them seen just once; the ten biggest clones take up under 15%. The TCR comes from a human donor who donated a stem cell graft to a child with acute lymphoblastic leukemia. The genes are TRBV12-3 or TRBV12-4 and TRBJ2-1, with 8 bases lining up with TRBD2. Sequenced material: PBMCs from the stem cell graft donor, taken from the stem cell graft. CDR3 region: CASSLGTGGRLVGEQFF. DNA of the CDR3: TGTGCCAGCAGTTTAGGAACGGGCGGGAGGCTGGTCGGTGAGCAGTTCTTC.